The 16 T cell receptor beta chains given below trace back to one sample, sequenced in a study of PD-L1 blockade in urothelial cancer. Specified time point: peripheral blood 6 weeks after treatment start. The repertoire was sequenced with immunoSEQ multiplex PCR; TCRdb's copy has only in-frame clones and lacks some. The sample carries about 30,000 clones, roughly 83% recorded once. The sequences come from PBMCs, collected around atezolizumab (anti-PD-L1) treatment. The receptors were sampled from a man in his 70s with urothelial cancer.

J is TRBJ2-5 and V is TRBV2, with 10 positions matching TRBD2. V trimming: 2 bases; J trimming: 5 bases; junction bases outside the gene matches: 8. The germline V gene has CDR1 SNHLY and CDR2 FYNNEI. The length of the CDR3 is 16 residues. CDR3: CASSERAGGPGETQYF. The CDR3 bases are TGTGCCAGCAGTGAAAGAGCGGGAGGGCCGGGTGAGACCCAGTACTTC.

The rearrangement joins TRBV10-3 to TRBJ2-1; 9 nucleotides line up with TRBD1. With 6 bases clipped from V and 4 bases from J, the junction kept 4 bases outside the gene matches. Germline CDR1 is ENHRY and CDR2 is SYGVKD. The CDR3 length is 14 residues. The CDR3 DNA reads TGTGCCATCAGGGGACAGGGAGAGTACAATGAGCAGTTCTTC. As protein: CAIRGQGEYNEQFF.

The V call is TRBV14, the J call TRBJ2-1, with D tentatively TRBD2 (5 bases). V was cut by 1 base and J by 8 bases, with 15 bases left in between. The CDR3 totals 15 residues. Germline loops: CDR1 SGHDN, CDR2 FVKESK. The CDR3 sequence is CASSQGLGAVDEQFF. DNA for the CDR3: TGTGCCAGCAGCCAAGGTTTGGGAGCCGTCGATGAGCAGTTCTTC.

The chain links TRBV10-3 to TRBJ1-1; D is undetermined. The CDR3 totals 12 residues. V lost 0 bases to trimming and J lost 10 bases, with 9 bases between them. Germline lookup yields CDR1 ENHRY and CDR2 SYGVKD. The CDR3 nucleotides read TGTGCCATCAGTGAGTCGCAGGTGAGAGCTTTCTTT. It yields the protein CAISESQVRAFF.

This clone was detected only a few times. The chain uses TRBV5-1 and TRBJ1-1; D unresolved. V shed 0 bases and J shed 2 bases, with 14 bases lying between them. The CDR3 covers 16 residues. The germline gives CDR1 SGHRS, CDR2 YFSETQ. The CDR3 region has the DNA TGCGCCAGCAGCTTGGCCTCGGAGGGCCTAAACACTGAAGCTTTCTTT. It specifies CASSLASEGLNTEAFF.

This chain uses TRBV7-8 with TRBJ1-6, with no clear D. The CDR3 contains 14 residues. V was clipped by 1 base and J by 8 bases, with 9 bases between them. Germline CDR1 and CDR2: SGHVS and FQNEAQ. The CDR3: CASSLGIADSPLHF. As DNA, the CDR3 is TGTGCCAGCAGCTTAGGGATCGCGGATTCACCCCTCCACTTT.

The chain links TRBV11-2 to TRBJ1-2, with D tentatively TRBD1 (6 bases). Germline V lookup: CDR1 SGHAT, CDR2 FQNNGV. V was pared by 5 bases and J by 6 bases, with 13 bases between. CDR3 length equals 13 residues. CDR3 residues: CASSPTGVNGYTF. The DNA for the CDR3 is TGTGCCAGCAGCCCGACAGGAGTCAATGGCTACACCTTC. Complete variable domain (other parts from reference TRBV11-2 and TRBJ1-2): EAGVAQSPRYKIIEKRQSVAFWCNPISGHATLYWYQQILGQGPKLLIQFQNNGVVDDSQLPKDRFSAERLKGVDSTLKIQPAKLEDSAVYLCASSPTGVNGYTFGSGTRLTVV.

This sequence joins TRBV27 and TRBJ2-2; a possible D gene is TRBD1 (5 bases). With 7 bases removed from V and 5 bases from J, the gap between germline ends came to 17 bases. This CDR3 comprises 15 residues. The germline gives CDR1 MNHEY, CDR2 SMNVEV (reference sequence). CDR3 nucleotide sequence: TGTGCCAGCACAGTCTGGGGCATGGGGACCGGGGAGCTGTTTTTT. This encodes CASTVWGMGTGELFF.

V gene TRBV19 combines with J gene TRBJ1-5; weak D call: TRBD1 (6 bases). The V and J ends lost 1 base and 3 bases respectively, with 13 bases between them. Germline assignment: CDR1 LNHDA and CDR2 SQIVND (reference sequence). CDR3 length: 16 residues. The CDR3 region has the DNA TGTGCCAGTAGTATAGGAGGGTGGGGGCACAATCAGCCCCAGCATTTT. This encodes CASSIGGWGHNQPQHF.

V gene TRBV19 combines with J gene TRBJ1-2, with D perhaps matching TRBD1 (6 bases). Germline V gene lookup returns CDR1 LNHDA and CDR2 SQIVND (reference sequence). The CDR3 is made up of 13 amino acids. With 3 bases removed from V and 6 bases from J, the gap between germline ends came to 11 bases. The CDR3 loop is CASSMDRIDGYTF. The CDR3 DNA follows: TGTGCCAGTAGTATGGACAGAATCGATGGCTACACCTTC.

V gene TRBV10-3 combines with J gene TRBJ1-1; TRBD1 aligns across 7 bases. CDR1 is ENHRY and CDR2 is SYGVKD in the germline V gene. This CDR3 is built from 13 residues. With 5 bases clipped from V and 1 base from J, the junction kept 1 base outside the gene matches. The DNA for the CDR3 is TGTGCCATCAGTCGGGACAGGAACACTGAAGCTTTCTTT. Its translation: CAISRDRNTEAFF.

The chain combines TRBV4-3 with TRBJ2-2; 9 bases align to TRBD2. The CDR3 is 19 amino acids. V lost 0 bases to trimming and J lost 2 bases; unmatched junction nucleotides: 10. The germline CDR1 and CDR2 sequences are LGHNA and YSLEER. The CDR3 sequence is CASSQEGRAGGLNTGELFF. DNA for the CDR3: TGCGCCAGCAGCCAAGAAGGCCGAGCGGGGGGCCTAAACACCGGGGAGCTGTTTTTT.

This clone was detected once. The chain combines TRBV6-5 with TRBJ1-2, with D uncertain. The CDR3 runs to 15 residues. Between the trimmed V and J ends, which lost 8 bases and 10 bases, there was a span of 26 bases. Germline loops: CDR1 MNHEY, CDR2 SVGAGI. CDR3 residues: CASREGGQQSIDYTF. CDR3 nucleotide sequence: TGTGCCAGCCGAGAAGGAGGGCAGCAGAGTATCGACTACACCTTC.

This clone has only a few counts. The chain combines TRBV4-3 with TRBJ1-1; 9 bases fit TRBD1. Per the germline V gene, CDR1 is LGHNA and CDR2 is YSLEER. This CDR3 contains 15 residues. The junction had 3 bases not matched to a gene; V was cut back by 0 bases and J by 4 bases. CDR3 protein: CASSQDPQGATEAFF. CDR3 sequence (DNA): TGCGCCAGCAGCCAAGATCCACAGGGGGCCACTGAAGCTTTCTTT.

The J gene is TRBJ2-7, the V gene TRBV7-8, with 8 nucleotides matching TRBD1. Germline trimming cut 4 bases from V and 3 bases from J; bases unmatched to any gene: 8. CDR3 length: 15 residues. Germline lookup yields CDR1 SGHVS and CDR2 FQNEAQ. CDR3 protein: CASSSETGVGYEQYF. CDR3 nucleotide sequence: TGTGCCAGCAGCTCAGAGACAGGGGTCGGCTACGAGCAGTACTTC.

The chain couples TRBV11-2 to TRBJ2-7; D ambiguous. The germline CDR1 and CDR2 sequences are SGHAT and FQNNGV. The V gene lost 1 base and the J gene lost 2 bases, with 9 bases spanning the gap. The CDR3 runs 14 residues. The CDR3 reads CASSLVGTTYEQYF. The CDR3 nucleotides are TGTGCCAGCAGCTTAGTCGGCACTACCTACGAGCAGTACTTC.